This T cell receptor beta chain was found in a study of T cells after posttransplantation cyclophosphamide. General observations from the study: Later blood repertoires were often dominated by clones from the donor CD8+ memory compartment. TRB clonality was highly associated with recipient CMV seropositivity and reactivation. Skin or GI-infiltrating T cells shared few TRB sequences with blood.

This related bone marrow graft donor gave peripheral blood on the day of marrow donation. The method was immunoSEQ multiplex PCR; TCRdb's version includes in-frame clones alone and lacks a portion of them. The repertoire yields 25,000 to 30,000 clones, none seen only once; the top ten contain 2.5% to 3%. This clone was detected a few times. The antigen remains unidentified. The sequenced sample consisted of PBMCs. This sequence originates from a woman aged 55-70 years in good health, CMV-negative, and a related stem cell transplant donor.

CDR3 region: CASSVSGVPQETQYF. DNA for the CDR3: TGTGCCAGCAGTGTTAGCGGGGTGCCTCAAGAGACCCAGTACTTC. V usage is TRBV28 and J usage is TRBJ2-5; 8 bases are shared with TRBD2. V shed 5 bases and J 2 bases; nucleotides not matched to a gene: 7. CDR3 size: 15 residues. Germline CDR1 reads MDHEN; CDR2 reads SYDVKM. Looking up the rest from reference TRBV28 and TRBJ2-5 gives the full variable domain: DVKVTQSSRYLVKRTGEKVFLECVQDMDHENMFWYRQDPGLGLRLIYFSYDVKMKEKGDIPEGYSVSREKKERFSLILESASTNQTSMYLCASSVSGVPQETQYFGPGTRLLVL.